This T cell receptor beta chain was captured in a study of monozygotic twins with inflammatory bowel disease. Notes on this clonotype: No antigen is known for it.

cDNA synthesis was performed in eight separate reactions for each sample. TCRdb re-called the 5' RACE reads and catalogs CDR3 proteins one per entry, DNA excluded. The sample has about 210,000 distinct CDR3 sequences. The study, taken as a whole, reports: Possibly because of limited power, concordant and discordant twins showed no difference in repertoire similarity.

The CDR3 is made up of 14 amino acids. Germline CDR1 is DFQATT and CDR2 is SNEGSKA (reference sequence). This chain links TRBV20-1 with TRBJ2-2; the D gene TCRdb calls, TRBD1, cannot be checked with no DNA. Sequencing was carried out using blood. The TCR sequence derives from a human donor with ulcerative colitis or Crohn's disease, or a healthy co-twin of an affected twin (not recorded which). The CDR3 sequence: CSAPPGAPTGELFF.